The 8 T cell receptor beta chains below come from one sample, sequenced in a study of T cells in Graves' hyperthyroidism and ophthalmopathy. Amplification yielded TCR beta CDR3 regions, with RNA transcripts as the source. HTBI primers were employed in a first-round RT-PCR of the TCR CDR3. TCRdb fed the multiplex PCR reads into MiXCR, producing one record per CDR3 protein. The sample carries around 620,000 distinct CDR3 sequences, around 15% recorded once. Material for sequencing was blood. The receptor source for this set is a woman aged 30 to 39 with Graves' hyperthyroidism.

About this clonotype: A much larger clone sits a single nucleotide away, making a read error possible. The chain combines TRBV20-1 with TRBJ2-3, with 11 positions matching TRBD2. CDR1 and CDR2 from the germline V gene are DFQATT and SNEGSKA (reference sequence). Trimming at V came to 3 bases and at J to 0 bases, leaving 2 bases not matched to a gene. The CDR3 is 15 residues long. The CDR3 DNA follows: TGCAGTGCTAGGAGGACTAGCGGGAGCACAGATACGCAGTATTTT. Translated, it gives CSARRTSGSTDTQYF.

This clonotype was detected a few times. The gene calls are TRBV27 and TRBJ2-7; unclear D gene. Germline CDR1 is MNHEY and CDR2 is SMNVEV (reference sequence). The V and J ends lost 2 bases and 5 bases respectively, with 10 bases between them. CDR3 length: 13 amino acids. The CDR3 reads CASSLNGWDEQYF. DNA for the CDR3: TGTGCCAGCAGTTTAAACGGGTGGGACGAGCAGTACTTC.

The sample holds many counts of this clonotype. J is TRBJ2-2 and V is TRBV11-2; no reliable D call. Trimming removed 3 bases from V and 3 bases from J, with 11 bases in between. CDR3 length: 15 amino acids. Germline CDR1 SGHAT, CDR2 FQNNGV. The CDR3 region has the DNA TGTGCCAGCAGCTTTGATTGGGCTGACACCGGGGAGCTGTTTTTT. Translated, it gives CASSFDWADTGELFF.

The chain carries TRBV29-1 and TRBJ1-6, with TRBD1 matching over 8 bases. After removal of 4 bases from V and 8 bases from J, the junction contained 10 bases not matched to a gene. Germline values: CDR1 SQVTM, CDR2 ANQGSEA. The length of the CDR3 is 15 residues. The CDR3 sequence is CSVGVTAGGDSPLHF. CDR3 bases: TGCAGCGTTGGGGTAACGGCAGGGGGCGATTCACCCCTCCACTTT.

This clonotype was seen a few times. This chain connects TRBV7-3 to TRBJ2-1; 7 bases are shared with TRBD2. The CDR3 consists of 14 residues. Trimming removed 5 bases from V and 11 bases from J; junction bases left unmatched: 12. CDR1 and CDR2 from the germline V gene are SGHTA and FQGTGA. The CDR3 loop is CASSPLLGGGKQFF. The CDR3 coding sequence is TGTGCCAGCAGCCCCCTACTTGGGGGAGGGAAGCAGTTCTTC. The full variable domain, rest sourced from reference TRBV7-3 and TRBJ2-1, is GAGVSQTPSNKVTEKGKYVELRCDPISGHTALYWYRQSLGQGPEFLIYFQGTGAADDSGLPNDRFFAVRPEGSVSTLKIQRTERGDSAVYLCASSPLLGGGKQFFGPGTRLTVL.

This clonotype has more than one count but fewer than ten. The rearrangement joins TRBV4-1 to TRBJ2-1; tentatively, D is TRBD2 (6 bases). There are 16 residues in the CDR3. In germline, CDR1 is MGHRA, CDR2 YSYEKL. Trimming left V 2 bases short and J 2 bases short, with 13 bases between. CDR3 sequence reads: CASSQTIAEPYNEQFF. In nucleotides, the CDR3 is TGCGCCAGCAGCCAAACTATAGCGGAACCCTACAATGAGCAGTTCTTC.

CDR3 amino acids: CASSQASGNQEQFF. CDR3 nucleotide sequence: TGTGCCAGCAGTCAGGCTAGCGGGAATCAGGAGCAGTTCTTC. The chain links TRBV2 to TRBJ2-1, with 9 bases matching TRBD2. The CDR3 covers 14 residues. Unmatched junction bases numbered 9, after V lost 5 bases and J lost 10 bases. CDR1 and CDR2 from the germline V gene are SNHLY and FYNNEI.

In this sample, this clonotype turned up many times. The V gene is TRBV2, the J gene TRBJ2-3; D remains ambiguous. Trimming took 0 bases from V and 0 from J, leaving 7 bases between them. The CDR3 spans 15 residues. Germline V gene data show CDR1 as SNHLY and CDR2 as FYNNEI. The CDR3 DNA sequence: TGTGCCAGCAGTGAAGCGGCCGGGAGCACAGATACGCAGTATTTT. Its translation: CASSEAAGSTDTQYF.